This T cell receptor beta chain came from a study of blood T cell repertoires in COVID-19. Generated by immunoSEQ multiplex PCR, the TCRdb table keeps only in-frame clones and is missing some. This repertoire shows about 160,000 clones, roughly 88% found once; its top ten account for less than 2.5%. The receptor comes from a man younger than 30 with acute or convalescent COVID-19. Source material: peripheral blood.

This CDR3 reads CASSYTGGDYGYTF. The DNA for the CDR3 is TGTGCCAGCAGTTATACAGGGGGAGACTATGGCTACACCTTC. The chain couples TRBV6-5 to TRBJ1-2; 8 positions agree with TRBD1. There are 14 residues in the CDR3. Germline V lookup: CDR1 MNHEY, CDR2 SVGAGI. The J segment lost 3 bases and the V segment lost 3 bases, leaving 3 bases of the junction unmatched.